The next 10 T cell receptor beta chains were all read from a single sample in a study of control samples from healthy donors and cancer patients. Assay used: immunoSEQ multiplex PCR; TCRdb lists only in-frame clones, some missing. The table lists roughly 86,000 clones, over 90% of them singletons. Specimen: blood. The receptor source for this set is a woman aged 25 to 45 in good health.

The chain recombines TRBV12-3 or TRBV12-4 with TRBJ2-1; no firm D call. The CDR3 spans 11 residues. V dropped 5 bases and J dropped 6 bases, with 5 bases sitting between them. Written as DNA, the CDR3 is TGTGCCAGCAGTCAGCTCAATGAGCAGTTCTTC. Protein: CASSQLNEQFF.

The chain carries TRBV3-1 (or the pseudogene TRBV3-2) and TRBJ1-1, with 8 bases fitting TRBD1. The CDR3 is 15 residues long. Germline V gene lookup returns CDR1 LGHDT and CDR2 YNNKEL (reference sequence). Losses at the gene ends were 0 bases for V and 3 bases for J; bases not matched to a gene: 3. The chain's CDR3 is CASSQDYRGDTEAFF. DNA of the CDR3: TGTGCCAGCAGCCAAGATTACAGGGGGGACACTGAAGCTTTCTTT.

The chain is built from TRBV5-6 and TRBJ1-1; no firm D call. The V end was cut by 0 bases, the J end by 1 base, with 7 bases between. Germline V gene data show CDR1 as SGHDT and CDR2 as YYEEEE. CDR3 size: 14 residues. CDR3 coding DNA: TGTGCCAGCAGCTTGGGATGGGCGAACACTGAAGCTTTCTTT. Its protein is CASSLGWANTEAFF.

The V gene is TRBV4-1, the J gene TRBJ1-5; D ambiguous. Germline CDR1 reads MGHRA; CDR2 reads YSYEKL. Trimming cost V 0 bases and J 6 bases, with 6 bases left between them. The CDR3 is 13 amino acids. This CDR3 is CASSQDGFQPQHF. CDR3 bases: TGCGCCAGCAGCCAAGATGGATTTCAGCCCCAGCATTTT.

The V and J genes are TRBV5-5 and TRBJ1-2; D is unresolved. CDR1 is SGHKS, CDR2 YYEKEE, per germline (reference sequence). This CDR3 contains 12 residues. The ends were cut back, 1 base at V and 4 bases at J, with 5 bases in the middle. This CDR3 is CASSLSTYGYTF. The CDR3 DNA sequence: TGTGCCAGCAGCTTGTCGACCTATGGCTACACCTTC.

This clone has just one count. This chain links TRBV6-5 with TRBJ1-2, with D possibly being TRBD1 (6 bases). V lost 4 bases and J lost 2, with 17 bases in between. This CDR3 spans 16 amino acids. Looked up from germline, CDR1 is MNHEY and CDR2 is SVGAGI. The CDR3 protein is CASSFPRSRGNYGYTF. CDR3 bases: TGTGCCAGCAGTTTCCCTCGCTCGAGGGGGAACTATGGCTACACCTTC.

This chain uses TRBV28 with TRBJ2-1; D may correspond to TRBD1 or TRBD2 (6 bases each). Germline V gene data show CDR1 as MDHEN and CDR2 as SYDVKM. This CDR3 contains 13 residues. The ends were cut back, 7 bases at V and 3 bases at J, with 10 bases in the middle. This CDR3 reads CASTGAHYNEQFF. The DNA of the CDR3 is TGTGCCAGCACGGGGGCCCACTACAATGAGCAGTTCTTC.

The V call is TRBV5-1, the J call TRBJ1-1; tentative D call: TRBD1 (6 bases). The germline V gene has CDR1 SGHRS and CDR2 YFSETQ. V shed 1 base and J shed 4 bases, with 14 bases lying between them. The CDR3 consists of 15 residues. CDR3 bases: TGCGCCAGCAGCTTGAGGAGGTCAGGGGTCACTGAAGCTTTCTTT. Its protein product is CASSLRRSGVTEAFF.

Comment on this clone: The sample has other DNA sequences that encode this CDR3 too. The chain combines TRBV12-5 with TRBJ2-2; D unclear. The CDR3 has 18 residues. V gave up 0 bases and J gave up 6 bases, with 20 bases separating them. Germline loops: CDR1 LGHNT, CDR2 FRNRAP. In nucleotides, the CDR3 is TGTGCTAGTGGTTTGGTACTCGAGAACCCGGCCGTGGCCGGGGAGCTGTTTTTT. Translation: CASGLVLENPAVAGELFF.

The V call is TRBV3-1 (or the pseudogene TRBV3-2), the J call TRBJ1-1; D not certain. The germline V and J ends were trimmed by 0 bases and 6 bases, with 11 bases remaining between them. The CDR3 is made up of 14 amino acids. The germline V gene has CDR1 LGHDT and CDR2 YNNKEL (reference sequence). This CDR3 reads CASSQEVRRAEAFF. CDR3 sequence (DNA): TGTGCCAGCAGCCAAGAAGTGCGGAGGGCTGAAGCTTTCTTT.